This T cell receptor (beta chain) was sequenced during a study of cytomegalovirus exposure and HLA in healthy donors. Broader study findings: Roughly uniform sequencing depth across donors was assumed, possibly incorrectly. Earlier analysis yielded a pattern in which most TCR beta V segments were productive about 87% or about 30% of the time. Further analysis, carried out later, found HLA-associated TCR beta chains more clonally expanded than equally common other chains.

Researchers ran the PCR with 60 Vbeta and 13 Jbeta primers. The protocol was immunoSEQ multiplex PCR, while the TCRdb copy is restricted to in-frame clones and leaves out a portion. The table lists about 140,000 clones, around four fifths of them singletons. CDR1 SGHVS and CDR2 FNYEAQ come from the germline V gene. CDR3 length: 18 amino acids. V lost 5 bases and J lost 2, with 21 bases in between. Regarding this clone: Antigen specificity is unknown.

The V and J genes are TRBV7-6 and TRBJ2-2; D is perhaps TRBD2 (6 bases). The specimen was PBMCs. This TCR came from a boy aged 2 to 10 in good health and CMV-seronegative. CDR3 amino acids: CASSPLAGPQRNTGELFF. In DNA, the CDR3 is TGTGCCAGCAGCCCCCTGGCGGGGCCACAGCGAAACACCGGGGAGCTGTTTTTT.